Following are 29 T cell receptor beta chains from one sample sequenced in a study of blood T cell repertoires in COVID-19. Libraries were prepared by immunoSEQ multiplex PCR; TCRdb keeps only in-frame clonotypes and omits some of them. The sample has a few hundred thousand clones, roughly 91% seen once. Sequencing input: peripheral blood. Every receptor here comes from a man aged 30 to 45 with acute or convalescent COVID-19.

This clone was picked up one time. The chain carries TRBV29-1 and TRBJ2-5; perhaps TRBD1 as D (5 bases). Deletions cut 8 bases from V and 2 bases from J, with 12 bases between. CDR3 length: 12 residues. Germline CDR1 SQVTM, CDR2 ANQGSEA. The CDR3 DNA is TGCAGCACCGGCAGGGCACAAGAGACCCAGTACTTC. It codes for CSTGRAQETQYF.

This clone showed up just a few times. The chain combines TRBV5-8 with TRBJ1-4, with 7 bases aligning to TRBD1. The CDR3 consists of 15 residues. With V trimmed by 2 bases and J by 3 bases, 4 bases remained unmatched. Germline lookup yields CDR1 SGHTS and CDR2 YDEGEE. CDR3 residues: CASSLQGIANEKLFF. The CDR3 nucleotides are TGTGCCAGCAGCTTACAGGGGATAGCTAATGAAAAACTGTTTTTT.

With regard to this clone: One junction end disagrees with the germline gene, perhaps due to a read error. The chain couples TRBV29-1 to TRBJ1-1; 9 positions match TRBD1. Germline CDR1 SQVTM, CDR2 ANQGSEA. This CDR3 region has 12 residues. CDR3: CSVAGQGRPLIF. DNA of the CDR3: TGCAGCGTTGCGGGACAGGGACGCCCGTTGATCTTT.

Of note for this clone: The sample carries other DNA sequences with the same CDR3. The chain employs TRBV19 and TRBJ1-5, with D maybe TRBD1 (5 bases). In germline, CDR1 is LNHDA, CDR2 SQIVND (reference sequence). V was cut by 4 bases and J by 3 bases, with 10 bases left in between. The CDR3 contains 14 residues. In DNA form, the CDR3 reads TGTGCCAGTAGTAGACAGAACTCCAATCAGCCCCAGCATTTT. Its protein product is CASSRQNSNQPQHF.

The chain has TRBV18 and TRBJ2-7, with TRBD1 matching 10 bases. The V gene end was trimmed by 4 bases and the J gene end by 0 bases; junction bases not matched to a gene: 6. This CDR3 is built from 16 residues. Germline V gene data show CDR1 as KGHSH and CDR2 as LQKENI. The chain's CDR3 is CASSLRTGGNSYEQYF. The CDR3 nucleotides are TGTGCCAGCTCACTCCGGACAGGGGGTAACTCCTACGAGCAGTACTTC.

This chain connects TRBV6-6 to TRBJ2-1; 11 bases line up with TRBD2. The germline V gene has CDR1 MNHNY and CDR2 SVGAGI (reference sequence). The CDR3 totals 16 residues. The trim removed 6 bases at V and 4 bases at J, leaving 8 bases unmatched. CDR3 sequence (DNA): TGTGCCAGCAGCCTTAGCGGGAGGGCCGAGTACAATGAGCAGTTCTTC. This sequence encodes CASSLSGRAEYNEQFF.

This chain joins TRBV30 and TRBJ2-5; TRBD1 might be the D (6 bases). CDR3 length: 15 amino acids. Germline V gene data show CDR1 as GTSNPN and CDR2 as SVGIG (reference sequence). V was clipped by 4 bases and J by 5 bases, with 20 bases between them. This chain's CDR3 is CAWTKQGLSWETQYF. The CDR3 DNA reads TGTGCCTGGACTAAGCAGGGGCTAAGTTGGGAGACCCAGTACTTC.

The chain links TRBV19 to TRBJ2-7, with TRBD2 identical over 11 bases. The germline gives CDR1 LNHDA, CDR2 SQIVND (reference sequence). Germline trimming cut 8 bases from V and 0 bases from J; bases unmatched to any gene: 18. The CDR3 totals 19 residues. CDR3 nucleotides: TGTGCCAGTTCGAACCCACTAGCGGGAGCGCCTTGGAGCTCCTACGAGCAGTACTTC. Translation: CASSNPLAGAPWSSYEQYF.

The chain is built from TRBV9 and TRBJ2-3, with 8 bases lining up with TRBD2. CDR1 SGDLS and CDR2 YYNGEE come from the germline V gene. The CDR3 sequence is 16 residues long. V shed 0 bases, J shed 0 bases, and the junction held 3 bases outside the gene matches. CDR3 coding DNA: TGTGCCAGCAGCGTAGGACGGGGGGGCAGCACAGATACGCAGTATTTT. Its translation: CASSVGRGGSTDTQYF. Supplemented by reference TRBV9 and TRBJ2-3, the full variable domain reads DSGVTQTPKHLITATGQRVTLRCSPRSGDLSVYWYQQSLDQGLQFLIQYYNGEERAKGNILERFSAQQFPDLHSELNLSSLELGDSALYFCASSVGRGGSTDTQYFGPGTRLTVL.

The chain carries TRBV29-1 and TRBJ2-6, with D perhaps matching TRBD1 (6 bases). CDR1 SQVTM and CDR2 ANQGSEA come from the germline V gene. The V end was cut by 7 bases, the J end by 2 bases, with 12 bases between. This CDR3 comprises 14 residues. The CDR3 reads CSAQTGPGANVLTF. CDR3 DNA sequence: TGCAGCGCCCAGACAGGCCCTGGGGCCAACGTCCTGACTTTC.

J is TRBJ2-3 and V is TRBV14, with 9 bases that match TRBD2. V was clipped by 1 base and J by 1 base; unmatched bases: 6. Germline V lookup: CDR1 SGHDN, CDR2 FVKESK. This CDR3 has 17 amino acids. The CDR3 reads CASSQALGGGGTDTQYF. DNA for the CDR3: TGTGCCAGCAGCCAAGCTTTAGGCGGGGGGGGCACAGATACGCAGTATTTT.

The genes are TRBV9 and TRBJ1-2, with unresolved D. The CDR3 contains 16 residues. Germline values: CDR1 SGDLS, CDR2 YYNGEE. V lost 3 bases and J lost 2, with 17 bases in between. In DNA form, the CDR3 reads TGTGCCAGCAGCGAAAAAGGACTGCGAAGGAACTATGGCTACACCTTC. It translates to CASSEKGLRRNYGYTF.

V and J are TRBV21-1 and TRBJ2-7; the table assigns TRBD2, which was not confirmed against the DNA. TRBV21-1 is a pseudogene locus. There are 12 residues in the CDR3. Written as DNA, the CDR3 is TGTGCCAGCAGCAACCCTGGCCGGGTGACGTACTTC. Its protein is CASSNPGRVTYF.

This chain uses TRBV18 with TRBJ1-5, with a possible D match to TRBD1 (5 bases). Germline V gene data show CDR1 as KGHSH and CDR2 as LQKENI. The V and J ends lost 5 bases and 2 bases respectively, with 7 bases between them. The CDR3 contains 13 residues. The CDR3 coding sequence is TGTGCCAGCTCAGGGGGGGGCAATCAGCCCCAGCATTTT. It yields the protein CASSGGGNQPQHF.

For the CDR3, the DNA is TGTGCCAGCAGTGGGGACAGGGAGCCCCAGCATTTT. It encodes CASSGDREPQHF. V usage is TRBV2 and J usage is TRBJ1-5; 9 nucleotides align to TRBD1. Germline V gene sequence: CDR1 SNHLY, CDR2 FYNNEI. V trimming: 4 bases; J trimming: 8 bases; junction bases outside the gene matches: 0. CDR3 length: 12 residues.

This chain joins TRBV6-1 and TRBJ1-4; D not certain. The CDR3 runs to 18 residues. Germline values: CDR1 MNHNS, CDR2 SASEGT. Trimming cost V 2 bases and J 0 bases, with 16 bases left between them. CDR3: CASSETRGGSATNEKLFF. As DNA, the CDR3 is TGTGCCAGCAGTGAAACCCGCGGAGGATCTGCAACTAATGAAAAACTGTTTTTT.

The CDR3: CASSFFGMNTEAFF. CDR3 DNA sequence: TGTGCCAGCAGCTTTTTCGGTATGAACACTGAAGCTTTCTTT. This chain connects TRBV7-9 to TRBJ1-1; D not certain. This CDR3 is 14 amino acids long. Germline-derived CDR1 and CDR2 are SEHNR and FQNEAQ (reference sequence). V shed 3 bases and J shed 0 bases, with 8 bases lying between them.

This clone was detected once. V gene TRBV19 combines with J gene TRBJ1-3; 8 nucleotides align to TRBD1. The CDR3 extends over 14 amino acids. After removal of 7 bases from V and 4 bases from J, the junction contained 6 bases not matched to a gene. Per germline, CDR1 LNHDA and CDR2 SQIVND (reference sequence). The CDR3, as DNA: TGTGCCAGTACTCCGGACAGGGTCGGAAACACCATATATTTT. This codes for CASTPDRVGNTIYF. The full variable domain, rest sourced from reference TRBV19 and TRBJ1-3, is DGGITQSPKYLFRKEGQNVTLSCEQNLNHDAMYWYRQDPGQGLRLIYYSQIVNDFQKGDIAEGYSVSREKKESFPLTVTSAQKNPTAFYLCASTPDRVGNTIYFGEGSWLTVV.

V gene TRBV9 combines with J gene TRBJ2-1, with D maybe TRBD2 (5 bases). V dropped 2 bases and J dropped 7 bases, with 13 bases sitting between them. From germline, CDR1 is SGDLS and CDR2 YYNGEE. The CDR3 is 14 amino acids. The CDR3 spells CASSVTTSGNEQFF. The CDR3 nucleotides read TGTGCCAGCAGCGTGACTACTAGTGGTAATGAGCAGTTCTTC. The full variable domain, its missing parts supplied by reference TRBV9 and TRBJ2-1, is DSGVTQTPKHLITATGQRVTLRCSPRSGDLSVYWYQQSLDQGLQFLIQYYNGEERAKGNILERFSAQQFPDLHSELNLSSLELGDSALYFCASSVTTSGNEQFFGPGTRLTVL.

This clone was counted a few times. The genes are TRBV5-1 and TRBJ1-1, with TRBD1 identical over 8 bases. V was clipped by 0 bases and J by 11 bases; unmatched bases: 18. Germline values: CDR1 SGHRS, CDR2 YFSETQ. The CDR3 is 17 amino acids. The CDR3 nucleotides are TGCGCCAGCAGCTTGGTGAATCCGGGACAGGCCTTGGGGCACGCTTTCTTT. Amino acids: CASSLVNPGQALGHAFF.

The count of this clone is one. The genes are TRBV6-5 and TRBJ2-7, with a possible D match to TRBD2 (5 bases). From germline, CDR1 is MNHEY and CDR2 SVGAGI. Trimming removed 2 bases at V and 0 bases at J, with 5 bases between. The length of the CDR3 is 13 residues. The CDR3 bases are TGTGCCAGCAGTTACACTAGCTCCTACGAGCAGTACTTC. The encoded protein is CASSYTSSYEQYF.

This chain joins TRBV20-1 and TRBJ1-1; a weak D match, TRBD1 (6 bases). V lost 5 bases, J lost 5 bases, and 9 bases lay in between. The CDR3 runs to 11 residues. The germline V gene encodes CDR1 DFQATT and CDR2 SNEGSKA (reference sequence). CDR3 amino acids: CSAWQGTEAFF. CDR3 coding DNA: TGCAGTGCTTGGCAGGGGACTGAAGCTTTCTTT.

The chain combines TRBV7-9 with TRBJ1-1, with TRBD1 as a possible D gene (6 bases). V was shortened by 5 bases and J by 6 bases, with 16 bases between the two germline ends. Per the germline V gene, CDR1 is SEHNR and CDR2 is FQNEAQ (reference sequence). The CDR3 extends over 14 amino acids. CDR3 amino acids: CASSNKDSRSEAFF. In DNA form, the CDR3 reads TGTGCCAGCAGCAACAAGGACAGTCGGTCTGAAGCTTTCTTT. The complete variable domain, with remaining parts taken from reference TRBV7-9 and TRBJ1-1, reads DTGVSQNPRHKITKRGQNVTFRCDPISEHNRLYWYRQTLGQGPEFLTYFQNEAQLEKSRLLSDRFSAERPKGSFSTLEIQRTEQGDSAMYLCASSNKDSRSEAFFGQGTRLTVV.

V is TRBV29-1 and J is TRBJ1-2; perhaps TRBD1 as D (5 bases). Trimming removed 4 bases from V and 4 bases from J, with 13 bases in between. CDR1 is SQVTM and CDR2 is ANQGSEA in the germline V gene. The CDR3 consists of 13 residues. CDR3 in amino acids: CSVVTAGGYGYTF. Written as DNA, the CDR3 is TGCAGCGTTGTGACAGCCGGCGGCTATGGCTACACCTTC.

The rearrangement uses TRBV24-1 and TRBJ1-2; 7 bases fit TRBD1. Germline V gives CDR1 KGHDR, CDR2 SFDVKD. V lost 2 bases, J lost 5 bases, and 10 bases stayed unmatched. The CDR3 totals 16 residues. The CDR3 DNA sequence: TGTGCCACCAGTGATTCGAAGGGGGCGGGATGGTATGGCTACACCTTC. Translation: CATSDSKGAGWYGYTF.

This clone came up a few times. The chain has TRBV11-2 and TRBJ2-1, with 9 bases lining up with TRBD2. V shed 2 bases and J 10 bases; nucleotides not matched to a gene: 12. The germline V gene has CDR1 SGHAT and CDR2 FQNNGV. The CDR3 extends over 16 amino acids. The CDR3, as DNA: TGTGCCAGCAGCTTATTGCATGTAGCGGGGGCCCAAGAGCAGTTCTTC. Encoded protein: CASSLLHVAGAQEQFF.

This clone was detected only a few times. The CDR3 loop is CASSQGVGGSNSDTQYF. CDR3 nucleotide sequence: TGCGCCAGCAGCCAAGGGGTCGGTGGGAGTAATTCAGATACGCAGTATTTT. The chain recombines TRBV4-1 with TRBJ2-3; TRBD2 might be the D (5 bases). Germline V gene data show CDR1 as MGHRA and CDR2 as YSYEKL. CDR3 length equals 17 residues. Trimming pared 1 base from V and 4 bases from J, leaving 18 bases between.

This chain uses TRBV9 with TRBJ2-2; 7 bases agree with TRBD2. Unmatched junction bases numbered 10, after V lost 5 bases and J lost 0 bases. The germline gives CDR1 SGDLS, CDR2 YYNGEE. The CDR3 runs 17 residues. The CDR3 bases are TGTGCCAGCAGTTCCAGACTAGCCGACGCGAACACCGGGGAGCTGTTTTTT. It codes for CASSSRLADANTGELFF.

In this sample, this clone turned up once. The V call is TRBV27, the J call TRBJ2-7, with TRBD2 as a possible D gene (5 bases). The CDR3 loop spans 16 amino acids. Germline values: CDR1 MNHEY, CDR2 SMNVEV (reference sequence). With 4 bases removed from V and 0 bases from J, the gap between germline ends came to 16 bases. In DNA, the CDR3 is TGTGCCAGCAGTTCCTCCGGACTGTCTAACTCCTACGAGCAGTACTTC. Translation gives CASSSSGLSNSYEQYF.